This T cell receptor beta chain was identified in a study of molecular identifiers for immune sequencing clone quantification. The germline V and J ends were trimmed by 6 bases and 5 bases, with 20 bases remaining between them. The germline CDR1 and CDR2 sequences are MGHDK and SYGVNS. The CDR3 is 15 amino acids. From the PCR reads, TCRdb called clonotypes with MiXCR, one entry per CDR3 protein. The sample shows nearly 650,000 distinct CDR3 sequences, about 25% of them seen only once. Sequenced: naive CD8+ T cells from blood, with Jurkat cell RNA spiked in. Regarding subset: FACS-sorted CD8+CD4-CCR7+CD45RA+ naive T cells. The sequence came from a human donor in good health. Some libraries in this study had Jurkat cell RNA spiked in. The genes are TRBV25-1 and TRBJ2-7, with D perhaps matching TRBD1 or TRBD2 (5 bases each). CDR3 residues: CASSGLGPVPNEQYF. CDR3 DNA: TGTGCCAGCAGCGGACTGGGACCGGTTCCTAACGAGCAGTACTTC.